These 21 T cell receptor beta chains originate from one sample sequenced in a study of molecular identifiers for immune sequencing clone quantification. One entry per CDR3 protein results from TCRdb running MiXCR on the PCR reads. The repertoire includes some 320,000 distinct CDR3 sequences, roughly 24% of them detected once, and 0.7% to 0.95% sits in the top ten. Material: naive CD8+ T cells from blood, with Jurkat cell RNA spiked in. Noted subset: FACS-sorted CD8+CD4-CCR7+CD45RA+ naive T cells. Every receptor here comes from a human donor in good health. Some libraries in this study had Jurkat cell RNA spiked in.

A remark on this clonotype: This may come from a read error, since a much larger clone is one base off. The CDR3: CASRPRLAAETQYF. The CDR3 coding sequence is TGTGCCAGCAGGCCCCGACTAGCGGCAGAGACCCAGTACTTC. The genes are TRBV2 and TRBJ2-5; 9 bases fit TRBD2. Looked up from germline, CDR1 is SNHLY and CDR2 is FYNNEI. V lost 6 bases and J lost 4; bases outside the gene matches: 6. The CDR3 consists of 14 residues. Full variable domain (missing parts from reference TRBV2 and TRBJ2-5): EPEVTQTPSHQVTQMGQEVILRCVPISNHLYFYWYRQILGQKVEFLVSFYNNEISEKSEIFDDQFSVERPDGSNFTLKIRSTKLEDSAMYFCASRPRLAAETQYFGPGTRLLVL.

A word on this clonotype: One end of the junction is discordant with germline, which a read error may explain. V and J are TRBV4-2 and TRBJ2-7; 14 positions agree with TRBD2. Per germline, CDR1 LGHNA and CDR2 YNFKEQ. CDR3 length: 17 amino acids. CDR3 amino acids: CARSPVMGTSGSHEQYF. The CDR3 region has the DNA TGTGCCAGGAGCCCAGTCATGGGGACTAGCGGGAGCCACGAGCAGTACTTC.

A few counts support this clonotype. The J gene is TRBJ2-5, the V gene TRBV19; D possibly matches TRBD1 or TRBD2 (5 bases each). The CDR3 sequence is 14 residues long. In germline, CDR1 is LNHDA, CDR2 SQIVND (reference sequence). Trimming took 3 bases from V and 3 from J, leaving 11 bases between them. The CDR3, as DNA: TGTGCCAGTAGTATTGGGACGCTTAAAGAGACCCAGTACTTC. As protein: CASSIGTLKETQYF.

This clonotype has only a few counts. The V and J genes are TRBV4-1 and TRBJ2-7; 13 positions match TRBD2. This CDR3 region has 15 residues. Germline V gives CDR1 MGHRA, CDR2 YSYEKL. With 3 bases clipped from V and 7 bases from J, the junction kept 6 bases outside the gene matches. The CDR3 DNA reads as TGCGCCAGCAGCCAGACTAGCGGGGGGCCTATGGAGCAGTACTTC. This gives the protein CASSQTSGGPMEQYF.

Points on this clonotype: This may be a read error: a much more frequent sequence differs by one nucleotide. V is TRBV4-1 and J is TRBJ1-2; D might be TRBD1 (5 bases). V lost 3 bases and J 2 bases, leaving 10 bases between the germline ends. CDR3 length: 14 residues. Germline values: CDR1 MGHRA, CDR2 YSYEKL. CDR3 residues: CASSHVRANYGYTF. In DNA form, the CDR3 reads TGCGCCAGCAGCCATGTCAGGGCGAACTATGGCTACACCTTC.

For this clonotype: A clone one base away is much larger, so this may be a read error. The chain links TRBV12-5 to TRBJ2-2; D possibly corresponds to TRBD1 (6 bases). The CDR3 is 17 amino acids. Trimming left V 5 bases short and J 5 bases short, with 21 bases between. Germline V gene data show CDR1 as LGHNT and CDR2 as FRNRAP. CDR3 sequence (DNA): TGTGCTAGTGGTCTTTCAGGGGTCTCTCTGTTGACCGGGGAGCTGTTTTTT. It is translated as CASGLSGVSLLTGELFF.

The chain is built from TRBV11-2 and TRBJ2-7; the D call may be TRBD1 or TRBD2 (7 bases each). This CDR3 comprises 16 residues. Deletions cut 8 bases from V and 3 bases from J, with 23 bases between. Per germline, CDR1 SGHAT and CDR2 FQNNGV. CDR3 DNA: TGTGCCAGCCGCCCTTCCGGGGGGACAGTATTCTACGAGCAGTACTTC. The encoded protein is CASRPSGGTVFYEQYF. Filled out from reference TRBV11-2 and TRBJ2-7, the complete variable domain reads EAGVAQSPRYKIIEKRQSVAFWCNPISGHATLYWYQQILGQGPKLLIQFQNNGVVDDSQLPKDRFSAERLKGVDSTLKIQPAKLEDSAVYLCASRPSGGTVFYEQYFGPGTRLTVT.

To note about this clonotype: At one end the junction does not follow the germline gene, possibly because of a read error. The chain has TRBV5-1 and TRBJ2-7; TRBD2 matches at 9 bases. Germline values: CDR1 SGHRS, CDR2 YFSETQ. CDR3 length: 14 residues. The CDR3 reads CASSLVAGAYGQYF. The CDR3 nucleotides read TGCGCCAGCAGCTTGGTAGCGGGAGCCTACGGGCAGTACTTC.

Concerning this clonotype: This may be a read error, as it is one base from a much larger clone. This chain links TRBV29-1 with TRBJ2-3; D is perhaps TRBD1 (5 bases). This CDR3 is built from 10 residues. Per the germline V gene, CDR1 is SQVTM and CDR2 is ANQGSEA. In nucleotides, the CDR3 is TGCGGCGTCAGGGTAGATACGCAGTATTTT. It translates to CGVRVDTQYF.

The chain couples TRBV20-1 to TRBJ1-5; D may be TRBD1 (6 bases). The CDR3 runs to 14 residues. Germline-derived CDR1 and CDR2 are DFQATT and SNEGSKA (reference sequence). Trimming took off 0 bases at V and 7 bases at J, with 13 bases between the two ends. CDR3 bases: TGCAGTGCTAGAGACATGAGGGGGGAACAGCCCCAGCATTTT. It is translated as CSARDMRGEQPQHF.

A few counts support this clonotype. V and J are TRBV4-1 and TRBJ2-1, with D tentatively TRBD1 or TRBD2 (6 bases each). With 4 bases removed from V and 9 bases from J, the gap between germline ends came to 22 bases. Germline CDR1 MGHRA, CDR2 YSYEKL. The CDR3 extends over 16 amino acids. CDR3 in amino acids: CASSRLGQGLEGEQFF. CDR3 DNA sequence: TGCGCCAGCAGCCGACTTGGCCAGGGGTTGGAGGGTGAGCAGTTCTTC.

The chain employs TRBV27 and TRBJ1-4, with 8 bases lining up with TRBD1. The CDR3 length is 15 residues. Trimming took 5 bases from V and 4 from J; bases not matched to a gene: 6. Germline V gene data show CDR1 as MNHEY and CDR2 as SMNVEV (reference sequence). CDR3 sequence: CASSNQGALNEKLFF. CDR3 nucleotide sequence: TGTGCCAGCAGTAACCAGGGGGCCCTTAATGAAAAACTGTTTTTT.

This clonotype was seen only a few times. This chain connects TRBV9 to TRBJ2-1; 9 bases agree with TRBD2. The germline gives CDR1 SGDLS, CDR2 YYNGEE. CDR3 length: 15 residues. Losses at the gene ends were 2 bases for V and 8 bases for J; bases not matched to a gene: 8. The CDR3 region is CASSVGTSTLDEQFF. CDR3 coding DNA: TGTGCCAGCAGCGTTGGGACTAGCACTTTGGATGAGCAGTTCTTC. Full variable domain (rest looked up from reference TRBV9 and TRBJ2-1): DSGVTQTPKHLITATGQRVTLRCSPRSGDLSVYWYQQSLDQGLQFLIQYYNGEERAKGNILERFSAQQFPDLHSELNLSSLELGDSALYFCASSVGTSTLDEQFFGPGTRLTVL.

This clonotype has a handful of counts. This chain links TRBV5-6 with TRBJ2-5, with 7 bases that match TRBD2. The junction had 11 bases not matched to a gene; V was cut back by 2 bases and J by 1 base. This CDR3 comprises 17 residues. The V gene's germline CDR1 is SGHDT and CDR2 YYEEEE. The CDR3 sequence: CASSLGRGGAVQETQYF. The CDR3 nucleotides are TGTGCCAGCAGCTTAGGTCGCGGGGGAGCGGTCCAAGAGACCCAGTACTTC.

In the case of this clonotype: A read error may account for a junction end that differs from germline. V gene TRBV5-4 combines with J gene TRBJ2-5; TRBD2 agrees at 10 bases. The germline V gene encodes CDR1 SGHNT and CDR2 YYREEE (reference sequence). The CDR3 runs to 16 residues. CDR3 bases: TGTGCCAGCAGCTCAGGACTAGCGGATTTTCAAGAGGCCCAGTACTTC. Protein sequence: CASSSGLADFQEAQYF.

This CDR3 is CSAGSVGLAESLPYEQYF. DNA for the CDR3: TGCAGTGCCGGATCGGTGGGACTAGCGGAGTCCCTCCCCTACGAGCAGTACTTC. The gene calls are TRBV20-1 and TRBJ2-7; 11 bases match TRBD2. Germline-derived CDR1 and CDR2 are DFQATT and SNEGSKA (reference sequence). This CDR3 comprises 18 residues. The J segment lost 2 bases and the V segment lost 6 bases, leaving 18 bases of the junction unmatched.

About this clonotype itself: A clone one base away is much larger, so this may be a read error. The V and J genes are TRBV7-2 and TRBJ2-1, with a tentative D call TRBD2 (7 bases). The CDR3 consists of 14 residues. Germline V lookup: CDR1 SGHTA, CDR2 FQGNSA. CDR3 loop: CASGRGGLNNGQFF. The CDR3 DNA follows: TGTGCCAGCGGGAGGGGGGGCTTAAACAATGGGCAGTTCTTC.

The table lists this clonotype with a count of one. A much more abundant neighbour one base away suggests this may be a read error. This chain joins TRBV4-3 and TRBJ1-1; D remains unclear. CDR1 and CDR2 (germline): LGHNA, YSLEER. Trimming took 4 bases from V and 1 from J, leaving 7 bases between them. This CDR3 comprises 13 residues. CDR3 residues: CASSPAPNTEAFF. DNA for the CDR3: TGCGCCAGCAGCCCGGCCCCGAACACTGAAGCTTTCTTT.

This clonotype was seen at least ten times. This chain connects TRBV29-1 to TRBJ2-7, with 7 positions matching TRBD1. Looked up from germline, CDR1 is SQVTM and CDR2 is ANQGSEA. Trimming took 4 bases from V and 2 from J; bases not matched to a gene: 5. The CDR3 has 13 amino acids. The CDR3 coding sequence is TGCAGCGTTGTCGACAGGGCCACCTACGAGCAGTACTTC. It translates to CSVVDRATYEQYF.

With respect to this clonotype: This may arise from a read error, as a much more abundant clone is one base away. The V gene is TRBV6-6, the J gene TRBJ1-5; D may be TRBD1 (5 bases). The V and J ends lost 5 bases and 8 bases respectively, with 16 bases between them. CDR3 length equals 14 residues. CDR1 and CDR2 (germline): MNHNY, SVGAGI (reference sequence). The CDR3 loop is CASSVWGLTEPQHF. The CDR3 nucleotides are TGTGCCAGCAGTGTGTGGGGGTTAACTGAGCCCCAGCATTTT.

A remark on this clonotype: This may be a read error: a much more frequent sequence differs by one nucleotide. The J gene is TRBJ2-6, the V gene TRBV12-3 or TRBV12-4, with a weak D call TRBD1 (6 bases). CDR3 length: 15 amino acids. Trimming took off 4 bases at V and 2 bases at J, with 9 bases between the two ends. The CDR3 reads CASSSDRTGANVLTF. CDR3 DNA sequence: TGTGCCAGCAGTTCTGACAGGACTGGGGCCAACGTCCTGACTTTC.